These 12 T cell receptor beta chains came from one sample sequenced in a study of shared clonotypes between healthy human individuals. Assay: immunoSEQ multiplex PCR; the TCRdb copy retains only in-frame clones and omits some. This sample carries approximately 2.5 million clones, roughly 92% of them seen once, and the ten largest clones take 0.14%. The sequenced sample consisted of naive CD4+ T cells sorted from blood. Subset of the sample: CD45RA+ positively selected. The receptors here all came from a man between 18 and 35 years old in good health.

J is TRBJ2-5 and V is TRBV6-5; D is possibly TRBD2 (5 bases). This CDR3 contains 16 residues. V lost 0 bases and J 2 bases, leaving 13 bases between the germline ends. The germline V gene has CDR1 MNHEY and CDR2 SVGAGI. CDR3 sequence: CASSYSVMGVQETQYF. CDR3 nucleotide sequence: TGTGCCAGCAGTTACTCGGTCATGGGAGTTCAAGAGACCCAGTACTTC.

This sequence joins TRBV7-8 and TRBJ2-1; 10 bases align to TRBD2. The CDR3 totals 15 residues. V was pared by 5 bases and J by 9 bases, with 10 bases of the junction left unmatched. From germline, CDR1 is SGHVS and CDR2 FQNEAQ. The CDR3 here is CASSLIAGGVGEQFF. The CDR3 DNA reads TGTGCCAGCAGCCTTATAGCGGGGGGCGTCGGTGAGCAGTTCTTC.

A word on this clone: Other nucleotide sequences in the sample specify the same CDR3. The rearrangement uses TRBV5-1 and TRBJ2-1; D gene uncertain. Germline values: CDR1 SGHRS, CDR2 YFSETQ. The CDR3 runs to 14 residues. V lost 0 bases, J lost 0 bases, and 4 bases lay in between. The CDR3 DNA follows: TGCGCCAGCAGCTTGGATGGCTCCTACAATGAGCAGTTCTTC. It specifies CASSLDGSYNEQFF.

The chain links TRBV20-1 to TRBJ2-7; possible D gene TRBD1, 6 bases. The CDR3 is made up of 11 amino acids. CDR1 and CDR2 from the germline V gene are DFQATT and SNEGSKA (reference sequence). Between the trimmed V and J ends, which lost 7 bases and 11 bases, there was a span of 18 bases. This chain's CDR3 is CSGEQGKWEYF. The CDR3, as DNA: TGCAGTGGGGAGCAGGGGAAGTGGGAGTACTTC.

The V and J genes are TRBV6-1 and TRBJ1-1; 8 bases match TRBD1. V gave up 2 bases and J gave up 11 bases; unmatched junction bases: 7. The germline V gene has CDR1 MNHNS and CDR2 SASEGT. The CDR3 contains 13 residues. The CDR3 DNA follows: TGTGCCAGCAGTGAACTTGCCGACAGGGGTGCTTTCTTT. It translates to CASSELADRGAFF.

This rearrangement joins TRBV6-1 to TRBJ2-7; 7 bases match TRBD2. This CDR3 comprises 15 residues. The germline V gene has CDR1 MNHNS and CDR2 SASEGT. V shed 1 base, J shed 3 bases, and the junction held 6 bases outside the gene matches. CDR3 sequence: CASSEGEGLFYEQYF. CDR3 nucleotide sequence: TGTGCCAGCAGTGAAGGGGAGGGACTGTTCTACGAGCAGTACTTC.

The chain carries TRBV28 and TRBJ2-7; D may be TRBD1 (6 bases). This CDR3 contains 16 residues. The V and J ends lost 6 bases and 5 bases respectively, with 23 bases between them. Per germline, CDR1 MDHEN and CDR2 SYDVKM. CDR3 DNA sequence: TGTGCCAGCAGCCGCGCAGGGGCCGGTCTTCCCGACGAGCAGTACTTC. Translation gives CASSRAGAGLPDEQYF.

The chain links TRBV5-6 to TRBJ1-6; D gene uncertain. Germline-derived CDR1 and CDR2 are SGHDT and YYEEEE. The CDR3 length is 13 residues. Trimming removed 0 bases at V and 9 bases at J, with 7 bases between. CDR3 residues: CASSLEGSSPLHF. In DNA, the CDR3 is TGTGCCAGCAGCTTGGAAGGTTCTTCACCCCTCCACTTT. Full variable domain (missing parts from reference TRBV5-6 and TRBJ1-6): DAGVTQSPTHLIKTRGQQVTLRCSPKSGHDTVSWYQQALGQGPQFIFQYYEEEERQRGNFPDRFSGHQFPNYSSELNVNALLLGDSALYLCASSLEGSSPLHFGNGTRLTVT.

This clone has a single count. The gene calls are TRBV2 and TRBJ1-6; no clear D. Trimming removed 2 bases at V and 9 bases at J, with 8 bases between. Germline-derived CDR1 and CDR2 are SNHLY and FYNNEI. The CDR3 has 13 amino acids. The CDR3 nucleotides read TGTGCCAGCAGTGAATCCCCGCGTTCACCCCTCCACTTT. This sequence encodes CASSESPRSPLHF. The whole variable domain, remainder taken from reference TRBV2 and TRBJ1-6, is EPEVTQTPSHQVTQMGQEVILRCVPISNHLYFYWYRQILGQKVEFLVSFYNNEISEKSEIFDDQFSVERPDGSNFTLKIRSTKLEDSAMYFCASSESPRSPLHFGNGTRLTVT.

The chain has TRBV29-1 and TRBJ2-7; D tentatively reads TRBD1 or TRBD2 (7 bases each). The germline V and J ends were trimmed by 5 bases and 6 bases, with 17 bases remaining between them. Germline CDR1 reads SQVTM; CDR2 reads ANQGSEA. CDR3 length equals 13 residues. CDR3 nucleotide sequence: TGCAGCGTTCGGGCAGGGGGGGCATTCGAGCAGTACTTC. The encoded protein is CSVRAGGAFEQYF.

V and J are TRBV6-5 and TRBJ2-7, with 7 bases lining up with TRBD2. Trimming removed 2 bases from V and 0 bases from J; junction bases left unmatched: 4. The germline V gene encodes CDR1 MNHEY and CDR2 SVGAGI. The CDR3 is 15 amino acids. The CDR3 loop is CASSYRRESSYEQYF. For the CDR3, the DNA is TGTGCCAGCAGTTACCGGCGGGAGAGCTCCTACGAGCAGTACTTC.

For the CDR3, the DNA is TGTGCCAGCAGTGAAGGGCGGGGGGTCTTCCCGACCCAGTACTTC. Translated, it gives CASSEGRGVFPTQYF. The chain links TRBV6-1 to TRBJ2-5; 8 positions agree with TRBD2. J was trimmed by 7 bases and V by 1 base; bases with no gene match: 8. Per the germline V gene, CDR1 is MNHNS and CDR2 is SASEGT. The CDR3 has 15 residues.